These 15 T cell receptor beta chains originate from one sample sequenced in a study of CD8+ T cells in alopecia areata. Indicated treatment: oral pan-JAK inhibitor, 5-10 mg twice daily. Sequencing used cDNA as its template, made by extracting RNA and reverse transcribing it. The data were produced by immunoSEQ multiplex PCR, yet TCRdb's version contains in-frame clones alone and is incomplete. The data contain 190,000 or so clones, roughly 64% of them singletons. The sequences come from CD4+ T cells sorted from blood, collected at week 24, from a patient treated with tofacitinib. These receptors were obtained from a human donor with alopecia areata.

The rearrangement links TRBV9 to TRBJ1-2; possibly TRBD1 for D (5 bases). The germline V gene has CDR1 SGDLS and CDR2 YYNGEE. V lost 0 bases and J 1 base, leaving 10 bases between the germline ends. The CDR3 loop spans 15 amino acids. The CDR3 loop reads CASSVVGAGNYGYTF. DNA for the CDR3: TGTGCCAGCAGCGTAGTCGGGGCCGGTAACTATGGCTACACCTTC.

The rearrangement joins TRBV5-1 to TRBJ2-2, with D perhaps assigned TRBD1 or TRBD2 (6 bases each). CDR1 and CDR2 (germline): SGHRS, YFSETQ. The V gene lost 9 bases and the J gene lost 3 bases, with 24 bases spanning the gap. This CDR3 region has 17 residues. CDR3 DNA: TGCGCCACGGGCCTCACCGGGGGCCAGTGGGACACCGGGGAGCTGTTTTTT. Residues: CATGLTGGQWDTGELFF. Variable domain in full (rest from reference TRBV5-1 and TRBJ2-2): KAGVTQTPRYLIKTRGQQVTLSCSPISGHRSVSWYQQTPGQGLQFLFEYFSETQRNKGNFPGRFSGRQFSNSRSEMNVSTLELGDSALYLCATGLTGGQWDTGELFFGEGSRLTVL.

The chain is built from TRBV5-4 and TRBJ2-3, with D possibly TRBD2 on 5 matching bases. This CDR3 has 14 amino acids. Trimming removed 3 bases from V and 4 bases from J, with 12 bases in between. Per the germline V gene, CDR1 is SGHNT and CDR2 is YYREEE (reference sequence). Written as DNA, the CDR3 is TGTGCCAGCAGCTATCGGGATGCGTCAGATACGCAGTATTTT. Translating gives CASSYRDASDTQYF.

The chain has TRBV27 and TRBJ1-4; TRBD1 is a possible D gene (5 bases). The CDR3 loop spans 16 amino acids. Trimming took off 5 bases at V and 4 bases at J, with 17 bases between the two ends. Germline V gene lookup returns CDR1 MNHEY and CDR2 SMNVEV (reference sequence). The CDR3 bases are TGTGCCAGCAGTCCACGGGGGACGGTGGGTAATGAAAAACTGTTTTTT. Protein product: CASSPRGTVGNEKLFF.

This chain connects TRBV11-2 to TRBJ1-1; D is uncertain. The V end lost 5 bases, the J end lost 1 base, and 14 bases lay between the germline ends. This CDR3 has 15 amino acids. Germline CDR1 SGHAT, CDR2 FQNNGV. CDR3 sequence: CASSPKLQENTEAFF. The CDR3 DNA sequence: TGTGCCAGCAGCCCCAAACTCCAAGAGAACACTGAAGCTTTCTTT.

Only one count was recorded for this clone. The gene calls are TRBV6-5 and TRBJ2-5, with D possibly being TRBD2 (6 bases). The CDR3 spans 15 residues. Germline lookup yields CDR1 MNHEY and CDR2 SVGAGI. Trimming shortened V by 8 bases and J by 5 bases, and 21 bases separated the two germline ends. CDR3 loop: CASGFVGGNSETQYF. In DNA form, the CDR3 reads TGTGCCAGCGGGTTCGTGGGGGGTAATTCTGAGACCCAGTACTTC.

The V gene is TRBV29-1, the J gene TRBJ1-5, with a possible D match to TRBD1 (5 bases). The germline V gene has CDR1 SQVTM and CDR2 ANQGSEA. With 6 bases removed from V and 1 base from J, the gap between germline ends came to 10 bases. There are 13 residues in the CDR3. DNA of the CDR3: TGCAGCGTAAGACAGAGGAGCAATCAGCCCCAGCATTTT. The encoded protein is CSVRQRSNQPQHF.

The gene calls are TRBV7-2 and TRBJ2-4, with D unresolved. Germline CDR1 and CDR2: SGHTA and FQGNSA. Trimming pared 1 base from V and 6 bases from J, leaving 1 base between. The CDR3 has 11 residues. The CDR3 sequence is CASSLGNIQYF. CDR3 in DNA: TGTGCCAGCAGCTTAGGAAACATTCAGTACTTC.

The chain has TRBV5-1 and TRBJ2-7, with D perhaps assigned TRBD1 or TRBD2 (5 bases each). Germline CDR1 reads SGHRS; CDR2 reads YFSETQ. Trimming shortened V by 4 bases and J by 7 bases, and 18 bases separated the two germline ends. This CDR3 has 14 amino acids. For the CDR3, the DNA is TGCGCCAGCAGCGACCGGGACCCCACCCTGGAGCAGTACTTC. Translation: CASSDRDPTLEQYF.

The J gene is TRBJ2-3, the V gene TRBV30, with D uncertain. Trimming took off 0 bases at V and 2 bases at J, with 15 bases between the two ends. The V gene's germline CDR1 is GTSNPN and CDR2 SVGIG (reference sequence). This CDR3 comprises 16 residues. For the CDR3, the DNA is TGTGCCTGGAGTGTAGATCGAATTCCTTACACAGATACGCAGTATTTT. Residues: CAWSVDRIPYTDTQYF.

The gene calls are TRBV30 and TRBJ2-5, with a possible D match to TRBD1 (5 bases). Per germline, CDR1 GTSNPN and CDR2 SVGIG (reference sequence). V lost 5 bases, J lost 5 bases, and 12 bases lay in between. CDR3 length equals 12 residues. CDR3 nucleotides: TGTGCCTGGGGGGCAGGGATCGAGACCCAGTACTTC. Its protein is CAWGAGIETQYF.

This chain connects TRBV7-8 to TRBJ2-5, with D tentatively TRBD2 (6 bases). Trimming pared 3 bases from V and 7 bases from J, leaving 12 bases between. There are 13 residues in the CDR3. Looked up from germline, CDR1 is SGHVS and CDR2 is FQNEAQ. The CDR3 DNA follows: TGTGCCAGCAGCTTTCCGGGGGTGAGGACCCAGTACTTC. Its protein is CASSFPGVRTQYF.

This clone was counted ten times or more. This chain joins TRBV7-7 and TRBJ2-5, with D possibly being TRBD2 (5 bases). Trimming pared 1 base from V and 9 bases from J, leaving 12 bases between. The CDR3 has 13 residues. Germline V gene sequence: CDR1 SSHAT, CDR2 FNYEAQ (reference sequence). This CDR3 is CASSLGRGQAQYF. The CDR3 DNA sequence: TGTGCCAGCAGCTTAGGGCGCGGGCAAGCCCAGTACTTC.

The chain recombines TRBV28 with TRBJ1-1; TRBD1 is a possible D gene (6 bases). The CDR3 totals 14 residues. Trimming left V 5 bases short and J 4 bases short, with 14 bases between. From germline, CDR1 is MDHEN and CDR2 SYDVKM. The CDR3, as DNA: TGTGCCAGCAGTCCACACAGGGACCTCACTGAAGCTTTCTTT. Translated, it gives CASSPHRDLTEAFF. Using reference TRBV28 and TRBJ1-1 for the parts outside the CDR3, the full variable domain is DVKVTQSSRYLVKRTGEKVFLECVQDMDHENMFWYRQDPGLGLRLIYFSYDVKMKEKGDIPEGYSVSREKKERFSLILESASTNQTSMYLCASSPHRDLTEAFFGQGTRLTVV.

The chain is built from TRBV5-6 and TRBJ1-2; possibly TRBD1 for D (5 bases). The V and J ends lost 3 bases and 2 bases respectively, with 11 bases between them. The CDR3 is made up of 14 amino acids. CDR1 is SGHDT, CDR2 YYEEEE, per germline. The CDR3 loop is CASSWGRGNYGYTF. In DNA form, the CDR3 reads TGTGCCAGCAGCTGGGGACGGGGAAACTATGGCTACACCTTC.